The 19 T cell receptor beta chains listed next were all sequenced from one sample in a study of OX40 agonist ivuxolimab in advanced cancers. Receptors were amplified or captured by the immunoSEQ multiplex PCR assay. The immuneACCESS repertoire file appears here via TCRdb, limited to in-frame rearrangements. These files lack a portion of the clones; in checked studies, under half of the deficit traces to unresolved V genes, and the cause of the others is not known. A total of over 45,000 clones appear in this sample, approximately 80% of them only once. The ten largest account for roughly 4% of the sample. The source material was CD4+ or CD8+ T cells sorted from blood, sampled in a trial of the OX40 agonist ivuxolimab. The receptors shown here come from an adult with an advanced solid tumor such as melanoma, head and neck, liver or kidney cancer.

The chain employs TRBV4-3 and TRBJ1-1; no firm D call. The CDR3 is 13 amino acids. The ends were cut back, 0 bases at V and 5 bases at J, with 7 bases in the middle. Germline loops: CDR1 LGHNA, CDR2 YSLEER. The CDR3 sequence is CASSQEGFTEAFF. The CDR3 nucleotides read TGCGCCAGCAGCCAAGAGGGGTTTACTGAAGCTTTCTTT.

The chain joins TRBV28 to TRBJ1-6; 7 positions match TRBD1. Germline CDR1 MDHEN, CDR2 SYDVKM. This CDR3 region has 14 residues. After removal of 10 bases from V and 4 bases from J, the junction contained 7 bases not matched to a gene. CDR3 protein: CATGQGGYNSPLHF. CDR3 bases: TGTGCCACCGGCCAGGGGGGTTATAATTCACCCCTCCACTTT.

There are a few counts of this clone. The gene calls are TRBV19 and TRBJ1-5; TRBD1 matches at 10 bases. The ends lost 6 bases at V and 7 bases at J; junction bases unmatched: 12. This CDR3 region has 16 residues. Germline V gene data show CDR1 as LNHDA and CDR2 as SQIVND (reference sequence). CDR3 protein: CASRLGWDRGGQPQHF. For the CDR3, the DNA is TGTGCCAGTAGACTTGGGTGGGACAGGGGAGGACAGCCCCAGCATTTT.

V and J are TRBV23-1 and TRBJ2-2; no definite D call. TRBV23-1 is an open reading frame, and its role is uncertain. The CDR3 is 14 amino acids. Trimming took 8 bases from V and 7 from J, leaving 17 bases between them. This chain's CDR3 is CASPRGPFRGELFF. CDR3 nucleotide sequence: TGCGCCAGCCCCCGTGGGCCCTTCCGCGGGGAGCTGTTTTTT.

The CDR3 DNA reads as TGTGCCAGCAGGGAGGGTCTAGGGAGCAATCAGCCCCAGCATTTT. The encoded protein is CASREGLGSNQPQHF. The chain recombines TRBV6-1 with TRBJ1-5; no clear D. Trimming took 6 bases from V and 1 from J, leaving 13 bases between them. CDR3 length equals 15 residues. Germline V gene sequence: CDR1 MNHNS, CDR2 SASEGT.

This clone was seen once. The V gene is TRBV5-4, the J gene TRBJ2-1, with 11 bases identical to TRBD2. The CDR3 is 19 amino acids. V dropped 0 bases and J dropped 1; count of bases not matched to a gene: 9. Germline V gene lookup returns CDR1 SGHNT and CDR2 YYREEE (reference sequence). The CDR3 coding sequence is TGTGCCAGCAGCTTGGGTCTGCAACTAGCGGGAGATTCCTACAATGAGCAGTTCTTC. It is translated as CASSLGLQLAGDSYNEQFF.

The chain couples TRBV6-1 to TRBJ2-2; D uncertain. Between the trimmed V and J ends, which lost 0 bases and 6 bases, there was a span of 14 bases. The CDR3 is 16 amino acids. CDR1 is MNHNS and CDR2 is SASEGT in the germline V gene. The CDR3 region is CASSEAEISMAGELFF. In DNA form, the CDR3 reads TGTGCCAGCAGTGAAGCTGAGATTAGTATGGCCGGGGAGCTGTTTTTT.

The chain carries TRBV18 and TRBJ1-2; D is perhaps TRBD1 (5 bases). V was trimmed by 2 bases and J by 0 bases, leaving 16 bases between them. The CDR3 covers 17 residues. CDR1 and CDR2 (germline): KGHSH, LQKENI. Written as DNA, the CDR3 is TGTGCCAGCTCACCATTACGACAGCCGACCGCTAACTATGGCTACACCTTC. Translating gives CASSPLRQPTANYGYTF. Looking up the rest from reference TRBV18 and TRBJ1-2 gives the full variable domain: NAGVMQNPRHLVRRRGQEARLRCSPMKGHSHVYWYRQLPEEGLKFMVYLQKENIIDESGMPKERFSAEFPKEGPSILRIQQVVRGDSAAYFCASSPLRQPTANYGYTFGSGTRLTVV.

V and J are TRBV9 and TRBJ1-1, with a possible D match to TRBD1 (5 bases). CDR3 size: 15 residues. With 4 bases removed from V and 1 base from J, the gap between germline ends came to 14 bases. Germline V gene sequence: CDR1 SGDLS, CDR2 YYNGEE. The CDR3 spells CASSLTGTPNTEAFF. The CDR3 DNA reads TGTGCCAGCAGCCTCACCGGGACGCCGAACACTGAAGCTTTCTTT.

The chain joins TRBV9 to TRBJ1-2; the D gene is possibly TRBD1 (6 bases). The CDR3 covers 15 residues. Trimming left V 3 bases short and J 4 bases short, with 16 bases between. Germline V gene lookup returns CDR1 SGDLS and CDR2 YYNGEE. CDR3 nucleotide sequence: TGTGCCAGCAGCGAGCAGGGGAGCCCCATCTATGGCTACACCTTC. Protein sequence: CASSEQGSPIYGYTF.

The chain combines TRBV5-4 with TRBJ2-1, with 10 bases fitting TRBD2. The CDR3 totals 15 residues. Germline V gives CDR1 SGHNT, CDR2 YYREEE (reference sequence). V shed 4 bases, J shed 5 bases, and the junction held 6 bases outside the gene matches. CDR3 protein: CASSPWTSGDNEQFF. CDR3 DNA sequence: TGTGCCAGCAGCCCCTGGACTAGCGGCGACAATGAGCAGTTCTTC.

V is TRBV6-1 and J is TRBJ1-1; 7 nucleotides match TRBD1. This CDR3 is built from 15 residues. V shed 5 bases, J shed 0 bases, and the junction held 6 bases outside the gene matches. The V gene's germline CDR1 is MNHNS and CDR2 SASEGT. CDR3 loop: CASSRQGVVNTEAFF. The CDR3 bases are TGTGCCAGCAGTCGACAGGGAGTGGTGAACACTGAAGCTTTCTTT.

The chain recombines TRBV14 with TRBJ1-1, with TRBD1 as a possible D gene (5 bases). CDR1 is SGHDN and CDR2 is FVKESK in the germline V gene. The CDR3 totals 13 residues. V was pared by 4 bases and J by 1 base, with 7 bases between. The CDR3 spells CASSRDGNTEAFF. In nucleotides, the CDR3 is TGTGCCAGCAGCCGGGACGGGAACACTGAAGCTTTCTTT.

This sequence joins TRBV30 and TRBJ2-7; D not certain. V was cut by 2 bases and J by 4 bases, with 12 bases left in between. This CDR3 has 13 amino acids. Germline CDR1 reads GTSNPN; CDR2 reads SVGIG (reference sequence). DNA for the CDR3: TGTGCCTGGAGTACGAGCTCTCTTTACGAGCAGTACTTC. It is translated as CAWSTSSLYEQYF.

V gene TRBV2 combines with J gene TRBJ2-3; 8 nucleotides line up with TRBD2. Per the germline V gene, CDR1 is SNHLY and CDR2 is FYNNEI. The CDR3 contains 14 residues. After removal of 4 bases from V and 1 base from J, the junction contained 1 base not matched to a gene. CDR3 sequence (DNA): TGTGCCAGCAGTGCCGGGGGGGGCACAGATACGCAGTATTTT. Protein product: CASSAGGGTDTQYF.

This clone was observed once. The chain recombines TRBV18 with TRBJ2-7, with 7 bases identical to TRBD1. The V gene end was trimmed by 5 bases and the J gene end by 2 bases; junction bases not matched to a gene: 12. The germline gives CDR1 KGHSH, CDR2 LQKENI. The CDR3 runs to 16 residues. This chain's CDR3 is CASSAATGTVAYEQYF. Written as DNA, the CDR3 is TGTGCCAGCTCAGCGGCTACCGGGACAGTTGCCTACGAGCAGTACTTC. The full variable domain, its missing parts supplied by reference TRBV18 and TRBJ2-7, is NAGVMQNPRHLVRRRGQEARLRCSPMKGHSHVYWYRQLPEEGLKFMVYLQKENIIDESGMPKERFSAEFPKEGPSILRIQQVVRGDSAAYFCASSAATGTVAYEQYFGPGTRLTVT.

The chain joins TRBV2 to TRBJ1-1; D uncertain. CDR3 length: 12 residues. The V and J ends lost 4 bases and 4 bases respectively, with 7 bases between them. In germline, CDR1 is SNHLY, CDR2 FYNNEI. CDR3 amino acids: CASSVERTEAFF. CDR3 coding DNA: TGTGCCAGCAGTGTAGAGCGCACTGAAGCTTTCTTT.

The V call is TRBV19, the J call TRBJ1-1; TRBD1 agrees at 7 bases. The CDR3 has 17 amino acids. Germline lookup yields CDR1 LNHDA and CDR2 SQIVND (reference sequence). V gave up 5 bases and J gave up 0 bases; unmatched junction bases: 12. The CDR3 loop is CASSPNRSGGMNTEAFF. The CDR3 DNA reads as TGTGCCAGTAGTCCGAATAGGTCAGGGGGTATGAACACTGAAGCTTTCTTT. Using reference TRBV19 and TRBJ1-1 for the parts outside the CDR3, the full variable domain is DGGITQSPKYLFRKEGQNVTLSCEQNLNHDAMYWYRQDPGQGLRLIYYSQIVNDFQKGDIAEGYSVSREKKESFPLTVTSAQKNPTAFYLCASSPNRSGGMNTEAFFGQGTRLTVV.

The chain combines TRBV4-1 with TRBJ2-3; maybe TRBD1 (5 bases). V gave up 0 bases and J gave up 3 bases, with 10 bases separating them. CDR1 is MGHRA and CDR2 is YSYEKL in the germline V gene. CDR3 size: 15 residues. The CDR3 sequence: CASSQEWGRTDTQYF. The CDR3 DNA follows: TGCGCCAGCAGCCAAGAGTGGGGCAGAACAGATACGCAGTATTTT.